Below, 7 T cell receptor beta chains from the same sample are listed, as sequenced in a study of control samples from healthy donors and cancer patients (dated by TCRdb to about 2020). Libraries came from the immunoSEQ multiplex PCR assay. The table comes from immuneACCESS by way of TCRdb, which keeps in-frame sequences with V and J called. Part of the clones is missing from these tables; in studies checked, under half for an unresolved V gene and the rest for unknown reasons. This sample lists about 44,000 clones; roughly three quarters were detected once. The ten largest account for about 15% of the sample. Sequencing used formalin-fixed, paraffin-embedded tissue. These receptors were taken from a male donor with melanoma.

The CDR3 here is CASRAGTGRDEQYF. The CDR3 coding sequence is TGTGCCAGCAGAGCCGGGACAGGGCGCGACGAGCAGTACTTC. V gene TRBV5-4 combines with J gene TRBJ2-7; 9 bases are a match to TRBD1. Germline trimming cut 5 bases from V and 5 bases from J; bases unmatched to any gene: 8. Germline V gives CDR1 SGHNT, CDR2 YYREEE (reference sequence). This CDR3 region has 14 residues.

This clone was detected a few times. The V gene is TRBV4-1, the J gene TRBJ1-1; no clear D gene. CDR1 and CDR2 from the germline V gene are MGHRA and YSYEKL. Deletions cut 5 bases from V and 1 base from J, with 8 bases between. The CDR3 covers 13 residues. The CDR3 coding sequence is TGCGCCAGCAGCTCGAGGGAGAACACTGAAGCTTTCTTT. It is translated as CASSSRENTEAFF.

The CDR3 sequence is CASSRPPNYNEQFF. CDR3 DNA sequence: TGCGCCAGCAGCAGACCCCCAAATTACAATGAGCAGTTCTTC. The chain recombines TRBV5-1 with TRBJ2-1; D not certain. Trimming cost V 4 bases and J 4 bases, with 12 bases left between them. The CDR3 covers 14 residues. Germline CDR1 is SGHRS and CDR2 is YFSETQ. The full variable domain, its missing parts supplied by reference TRBV5-1 and TRBJ2-1, is KAGVTQTPRYLIKTRGQQVTLSCSPISGHRSVSWYQQTPGQGLQFLFEYFSETQRNKGNFPGRFSGRQFSNSRSEMNVSTLELGDSALYLCASSRPPNYNEQFFGPGTRLTVL.

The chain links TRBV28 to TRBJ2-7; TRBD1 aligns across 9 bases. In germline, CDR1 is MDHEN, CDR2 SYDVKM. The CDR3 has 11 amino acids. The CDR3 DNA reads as TGTGCGACAGGGGGTACGGGAGAGGGGTACTTC. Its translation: CATGGTGEGYF.

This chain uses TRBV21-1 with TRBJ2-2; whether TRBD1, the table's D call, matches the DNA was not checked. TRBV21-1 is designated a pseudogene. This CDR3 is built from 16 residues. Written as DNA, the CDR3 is TGTGCCAGCAGCCTACTTTGGCAGGGGGCAATCGGGGAGCTGTTTTTT. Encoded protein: CASSLLWQGAIGELFF.

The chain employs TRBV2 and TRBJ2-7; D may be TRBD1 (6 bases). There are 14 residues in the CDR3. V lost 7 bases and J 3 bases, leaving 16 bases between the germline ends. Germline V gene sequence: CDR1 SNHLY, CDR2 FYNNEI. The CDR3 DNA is TGTGCCAGCACCCCGACAGGTTTGGGCTACGAGCAGTACTTC. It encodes CASTPTGLGYEQYF.

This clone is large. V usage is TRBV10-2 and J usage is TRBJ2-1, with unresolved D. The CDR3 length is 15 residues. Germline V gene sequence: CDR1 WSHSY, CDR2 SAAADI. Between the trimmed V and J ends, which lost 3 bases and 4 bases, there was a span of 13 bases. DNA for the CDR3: TGCGCCAGCAGTGAAGGGCTAGGACCTTACAATGAGCAGTTCTTC. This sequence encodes CASSEGLGPYNEQFF.